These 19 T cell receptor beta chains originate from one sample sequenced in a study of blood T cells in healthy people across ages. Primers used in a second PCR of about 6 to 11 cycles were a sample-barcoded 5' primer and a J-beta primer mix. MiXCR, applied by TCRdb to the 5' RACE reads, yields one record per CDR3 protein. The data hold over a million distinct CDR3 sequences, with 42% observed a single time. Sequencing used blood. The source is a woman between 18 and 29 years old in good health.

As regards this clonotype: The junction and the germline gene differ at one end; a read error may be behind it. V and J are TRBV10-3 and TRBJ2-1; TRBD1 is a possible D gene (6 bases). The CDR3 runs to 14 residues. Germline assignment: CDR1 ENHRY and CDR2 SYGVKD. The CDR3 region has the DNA TGTGCCATCGGGACACAAAGCCCCTACAATGAGCAGTTCTTT. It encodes CAIGTQSPYNEQFF.

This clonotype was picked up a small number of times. The CDR3 sequence is CASSQPTGTGVSGANVLTF. The DNA of the CDR3 is TGCGCCAGCAGCCAACCAACGGGGACAGGTGTCTCTGGGGCCAACGTCCTGACTTTC. This chain uses TRBV4-1 with TRBJ2-6, with TRBD1 identical over 8 bases. Trimming took 2 bases from V and 0 from J; bases not matched to a gene: 9. Germline CDR1 and CDR2: MGHRA and YSYEKL. CDR3 length equals 19 residues.

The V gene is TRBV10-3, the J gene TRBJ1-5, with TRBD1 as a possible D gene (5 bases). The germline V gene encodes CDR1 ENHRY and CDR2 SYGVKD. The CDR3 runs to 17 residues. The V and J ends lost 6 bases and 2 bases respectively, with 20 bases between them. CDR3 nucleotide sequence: TGTGCCATCAGGGGGGGAGAAGAAAAGGGTGGCAATCAGCCCCAGCATTTT. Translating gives CAIRGGEEKGGNQPQHF.

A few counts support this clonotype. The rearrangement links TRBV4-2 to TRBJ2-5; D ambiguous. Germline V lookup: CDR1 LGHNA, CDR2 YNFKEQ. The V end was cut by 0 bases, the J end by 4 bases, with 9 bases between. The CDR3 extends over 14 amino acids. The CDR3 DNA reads TGTGCCAGCAGCCAAGATCGGGTCGCAGAGACCCAGTACTTC. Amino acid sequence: CASSQDRVAETQYF.

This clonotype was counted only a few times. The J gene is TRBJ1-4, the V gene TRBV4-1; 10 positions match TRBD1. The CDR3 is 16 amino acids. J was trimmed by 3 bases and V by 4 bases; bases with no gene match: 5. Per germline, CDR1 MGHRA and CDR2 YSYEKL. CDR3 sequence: CASSPGGQGANEKLFF. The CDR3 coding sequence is TGCGCCAGCAGCCCGGGAGGACAGGGGGCTAATGAAAAACTGTTTTTT.

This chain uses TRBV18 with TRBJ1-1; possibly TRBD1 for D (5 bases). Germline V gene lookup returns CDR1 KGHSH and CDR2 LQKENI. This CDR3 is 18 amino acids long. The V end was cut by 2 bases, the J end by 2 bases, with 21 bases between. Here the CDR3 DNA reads TGTGCCAGCTCACCAGGGACGGAACGCCGATCCCTTAACACTGAAGCTTTCTTT. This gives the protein CASSPGTERRSLNTEAFF.

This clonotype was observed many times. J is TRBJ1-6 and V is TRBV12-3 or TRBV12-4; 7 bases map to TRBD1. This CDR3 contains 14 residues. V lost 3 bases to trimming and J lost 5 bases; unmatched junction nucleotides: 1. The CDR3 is CASSLGTDNSPLHF. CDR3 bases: TGTGCCAGCAGTTTGGGGACAGATAATTCACCCCTCCACTTT.

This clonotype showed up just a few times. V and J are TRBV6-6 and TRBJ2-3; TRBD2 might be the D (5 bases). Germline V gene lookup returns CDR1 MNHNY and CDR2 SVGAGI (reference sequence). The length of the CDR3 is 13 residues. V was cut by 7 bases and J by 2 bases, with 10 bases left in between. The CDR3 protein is CASTLAHTDTQYF. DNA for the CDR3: TGTGCCAGCACCCTAGCCCACACAGATACGCAGTATTTT.

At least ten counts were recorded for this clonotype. In DNA, the CDR3 is TGTGCCAGCAGCCCCGAGGAGGATTGGTCCTCTGAAGCTTTCTTT. Protein: CASSPEEDWSSEAFF. The V call is TRBV2, the J call TRBJ1-1; D is ambiguous. The CDR3 consists of 15 residues. Germline lookup yields CDR1 SNHLY and CDR2 FYNNEI. The V and J ends lost 6 bases and 6 bases respectively, with 20 bases between them.

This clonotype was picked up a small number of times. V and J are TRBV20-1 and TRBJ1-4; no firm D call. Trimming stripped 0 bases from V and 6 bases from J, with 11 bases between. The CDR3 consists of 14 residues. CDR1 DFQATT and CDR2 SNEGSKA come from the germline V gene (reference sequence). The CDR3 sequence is CSAREQPSDEKLFF. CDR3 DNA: TGCAGTGCTAGAGAACAGCCGTCGGATGAAAAACTGTTTTTT.

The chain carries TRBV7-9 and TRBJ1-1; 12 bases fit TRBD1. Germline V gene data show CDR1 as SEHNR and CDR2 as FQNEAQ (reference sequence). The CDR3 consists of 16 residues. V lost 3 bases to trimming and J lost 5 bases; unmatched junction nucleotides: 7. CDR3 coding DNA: TGTGCCAGCAGCTTCGGGACAGGGGGCTTCATTACTGAAGCTTTCTTT. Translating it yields CASSFGTGGFITEAFF.

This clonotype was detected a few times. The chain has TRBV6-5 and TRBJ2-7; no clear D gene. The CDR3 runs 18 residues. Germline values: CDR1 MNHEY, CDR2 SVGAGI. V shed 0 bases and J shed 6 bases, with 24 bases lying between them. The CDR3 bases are TGTGCCAGCAGTTACTCTCCAGGCCCCGTGGGGTTGATGAGCGAGCAGTACTTC. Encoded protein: CASSYSPGPVGLMSEQYF.

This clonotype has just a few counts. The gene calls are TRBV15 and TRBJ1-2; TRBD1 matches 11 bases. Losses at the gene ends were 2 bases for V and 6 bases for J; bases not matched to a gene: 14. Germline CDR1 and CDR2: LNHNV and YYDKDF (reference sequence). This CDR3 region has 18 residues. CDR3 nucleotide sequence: TGTGCCACCAGCAGAACTAAGGGACCGGGACAGGGGGGCAATGGCTACACCTTC. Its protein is CATSRTKGPGQGGNGYTF.

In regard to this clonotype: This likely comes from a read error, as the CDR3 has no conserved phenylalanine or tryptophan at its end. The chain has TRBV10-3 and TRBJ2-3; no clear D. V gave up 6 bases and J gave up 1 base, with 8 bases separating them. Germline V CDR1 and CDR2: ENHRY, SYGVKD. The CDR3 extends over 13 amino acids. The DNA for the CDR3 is TGTGCCATCAGGCGGTCTTGCACAGATACGCAGTATTAT. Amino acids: CAIRRSCTDTQYY.

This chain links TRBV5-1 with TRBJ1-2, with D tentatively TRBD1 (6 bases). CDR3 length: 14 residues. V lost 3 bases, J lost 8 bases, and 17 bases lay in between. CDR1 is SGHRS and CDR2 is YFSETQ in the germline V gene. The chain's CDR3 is CASSSGTPGGGYTF. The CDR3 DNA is TGCGCCAGCAGCTCCGGGACACCCGGGGGAGGCTACACCTTC.

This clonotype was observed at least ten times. CDR3 nucleotides: TGTGCCAGCAGCTTGGGGGGCAGCTTCTCCACACAGCCCCAGCATTTT. Amino acid sequence: CASSLGGSFSTQPQHF. This chain links TRBV5-5 with TRBJ1-5; tentative D call: TRBD1 (5 bases). Trimming cost V 0 bases and J 7 bases, with 17 bases left between them. Germline V gene lookup returns CDR1 SGHKS and CDR2 YYEKEE (reference sequence). CDR3 size: 16 residues. Full variable domain (missing parts from reference TRBV5-5 and TRBJ1-5): DAGVTQSPTHLIKTRGQQVTLRCSPISGHKSVSWYQQVLGQGPQFIFQYYEKEERGRGNFPDRFSARQFPNYSSELNVNALLLGDSALYLCASSLGGSFSTQPQHFGDGTRLSIL.

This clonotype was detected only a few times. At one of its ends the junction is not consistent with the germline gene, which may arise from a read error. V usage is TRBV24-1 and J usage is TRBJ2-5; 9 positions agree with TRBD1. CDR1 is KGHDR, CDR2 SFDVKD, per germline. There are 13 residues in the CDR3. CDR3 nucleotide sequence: TGTGCCACTAGTGAGCCGGGACAGGGTGGCCAGTACTTC. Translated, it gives CATSEPGQGGQYF.

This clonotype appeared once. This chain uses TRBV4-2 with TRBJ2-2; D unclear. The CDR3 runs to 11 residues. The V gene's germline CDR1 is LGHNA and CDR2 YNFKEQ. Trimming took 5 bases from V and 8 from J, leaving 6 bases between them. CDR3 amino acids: CASSVWGELFF. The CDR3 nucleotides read TGTGCCAGCAGCGTCTGGGGGGAGCTGTTTTTT.

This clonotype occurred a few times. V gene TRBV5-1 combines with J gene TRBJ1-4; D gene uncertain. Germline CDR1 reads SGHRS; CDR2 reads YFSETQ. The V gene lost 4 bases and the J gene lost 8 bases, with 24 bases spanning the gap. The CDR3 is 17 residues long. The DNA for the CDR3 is TGCGCCAGCAGCGTCGACCCCCAGTTGAGGAAGTCAGAAAAACTGTTTTTT. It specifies CASSVDPQLRKSEKLFF.